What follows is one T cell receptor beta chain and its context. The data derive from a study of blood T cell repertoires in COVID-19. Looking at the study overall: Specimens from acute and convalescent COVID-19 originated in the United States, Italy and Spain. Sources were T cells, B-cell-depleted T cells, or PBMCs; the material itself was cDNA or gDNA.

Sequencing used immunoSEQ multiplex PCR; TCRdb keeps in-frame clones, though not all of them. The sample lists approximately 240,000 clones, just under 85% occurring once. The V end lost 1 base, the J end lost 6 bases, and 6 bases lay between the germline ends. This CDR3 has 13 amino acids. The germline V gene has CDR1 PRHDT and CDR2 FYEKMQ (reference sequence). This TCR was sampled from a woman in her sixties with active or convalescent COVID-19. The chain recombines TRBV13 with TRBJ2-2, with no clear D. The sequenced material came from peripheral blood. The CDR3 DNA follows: TGTGCCAGCAGCTTAGTGGCAGCCGGGGAGCTGTTTTTT. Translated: CASSLVAAGELFF.